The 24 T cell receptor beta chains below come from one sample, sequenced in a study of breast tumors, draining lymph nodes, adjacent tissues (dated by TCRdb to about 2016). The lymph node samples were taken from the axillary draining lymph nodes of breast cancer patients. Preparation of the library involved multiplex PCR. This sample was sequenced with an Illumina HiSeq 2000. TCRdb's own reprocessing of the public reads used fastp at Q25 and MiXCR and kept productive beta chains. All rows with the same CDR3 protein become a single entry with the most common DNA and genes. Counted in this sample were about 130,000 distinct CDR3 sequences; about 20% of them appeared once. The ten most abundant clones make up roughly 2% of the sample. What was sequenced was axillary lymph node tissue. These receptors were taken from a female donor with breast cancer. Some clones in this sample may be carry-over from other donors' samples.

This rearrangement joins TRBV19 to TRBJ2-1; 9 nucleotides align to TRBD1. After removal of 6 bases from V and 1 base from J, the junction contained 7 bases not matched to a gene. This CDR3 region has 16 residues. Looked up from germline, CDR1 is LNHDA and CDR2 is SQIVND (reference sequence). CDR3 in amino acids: CASRSNRGRSYNEQFF. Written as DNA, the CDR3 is TGTGCCAGTAGATCCAACAGGGGGCGATCCTACAATGAGCAGTTCTTC.

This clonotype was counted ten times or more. The CDR3 nucleotides are TGTGCCAGCAGTTTAACTTCCCGAGGACTAGCGGGAAGCGAGCAGTACTTC. This gives the protein CASSLTSRGLAGSEQYF. This chain joins TRBV27 and TRBJ2-7, with 12 bases matching TRBD2. J gave up 6 bases and V 2 bases, and 11 bases lay outside the gene matches. The CDR3 covers 17 residues. The germline V gene encodes CDR1 MNHEY and CDR2 SMNVEV (reference sequence).

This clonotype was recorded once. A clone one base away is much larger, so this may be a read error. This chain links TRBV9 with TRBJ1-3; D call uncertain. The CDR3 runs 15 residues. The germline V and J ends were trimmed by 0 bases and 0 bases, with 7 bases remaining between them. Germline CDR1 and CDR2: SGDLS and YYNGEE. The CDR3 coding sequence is TGTGCCAGCAGCGTAGCATACGGCTCTGGAAACACCATATATTTT. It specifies CASSVAYGSGNTIYF.

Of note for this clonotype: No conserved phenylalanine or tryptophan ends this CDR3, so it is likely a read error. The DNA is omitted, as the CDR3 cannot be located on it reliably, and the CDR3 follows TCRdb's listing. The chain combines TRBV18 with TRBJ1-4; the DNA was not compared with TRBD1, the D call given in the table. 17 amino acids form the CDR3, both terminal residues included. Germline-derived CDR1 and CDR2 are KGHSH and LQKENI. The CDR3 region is CASSQRLGGPLNEKPFL.

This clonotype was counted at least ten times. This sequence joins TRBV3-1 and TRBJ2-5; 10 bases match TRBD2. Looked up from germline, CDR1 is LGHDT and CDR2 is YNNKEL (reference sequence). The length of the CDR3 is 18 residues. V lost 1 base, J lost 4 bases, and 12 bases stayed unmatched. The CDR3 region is CASSQGTVAGGRGETQYF. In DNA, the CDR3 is TGTGCCAGCAGCCAAGGGACGGTAGCGGGAGGTAGAGGAGAGACCCAGTACTTC.

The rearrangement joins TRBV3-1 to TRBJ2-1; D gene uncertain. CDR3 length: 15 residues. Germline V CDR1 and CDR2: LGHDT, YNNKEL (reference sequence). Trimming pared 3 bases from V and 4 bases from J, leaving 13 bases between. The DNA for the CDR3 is TGTGCCAGCAGCCATAGTGGAAGTCAATACAATGAGCAGTTCTTC. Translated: CASSHSGSQYNEQFF.

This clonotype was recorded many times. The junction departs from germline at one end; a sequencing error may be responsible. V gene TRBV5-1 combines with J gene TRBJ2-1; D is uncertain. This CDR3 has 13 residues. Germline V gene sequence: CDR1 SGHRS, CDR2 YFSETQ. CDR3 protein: CASSLASYNEQFF. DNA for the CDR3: TGTGCCAGCAGCTTAGCCTCGTACAATGAGCAGTTCTTC.

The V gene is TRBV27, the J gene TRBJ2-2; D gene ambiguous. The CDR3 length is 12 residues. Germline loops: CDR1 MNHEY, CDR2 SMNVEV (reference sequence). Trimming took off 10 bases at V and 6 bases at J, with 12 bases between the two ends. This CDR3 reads CAIGRAAGELFF. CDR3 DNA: TGTGCCATTGGAAGGGCTGCCGGGGAGCTGTTTTTT.

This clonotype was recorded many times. CDR3 residues: CASSGSGTDYNEQFF. The CDR3, as DNA: TGTGCCAGCAGTGGGAGCGGGACAGACTACAATGAGCAGTTCTTC. V and J are TRBV6-5 and TRBJ2-1; D may correspond to TRBD1 or TRBD2 (7 bases each). The length of the CDR3 is 15 residues. Trimming cost V 5 bases and J 3 bases, with 14 bases left between them. Germline V gene lookup returns CDR1 MNHEY and CDR2 SVGAGI.

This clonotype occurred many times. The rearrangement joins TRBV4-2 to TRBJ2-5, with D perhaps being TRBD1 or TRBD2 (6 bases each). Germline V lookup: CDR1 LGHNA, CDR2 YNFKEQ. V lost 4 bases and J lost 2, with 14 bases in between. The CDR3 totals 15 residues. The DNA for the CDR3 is TGTGCCAGCAGCCGAGGAGGGGGAGATCAAGAGACCCAGTACTTC. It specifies CASSRGGGDQETQYF.

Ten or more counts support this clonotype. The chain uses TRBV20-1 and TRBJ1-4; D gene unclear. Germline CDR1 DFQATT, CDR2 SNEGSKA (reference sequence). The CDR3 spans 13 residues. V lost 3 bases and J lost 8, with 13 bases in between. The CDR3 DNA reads TGCAGTGCTAGCGACGGAGGGTGGGAAAAACTGTTTTTT. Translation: CSASDGGWEKLFF.

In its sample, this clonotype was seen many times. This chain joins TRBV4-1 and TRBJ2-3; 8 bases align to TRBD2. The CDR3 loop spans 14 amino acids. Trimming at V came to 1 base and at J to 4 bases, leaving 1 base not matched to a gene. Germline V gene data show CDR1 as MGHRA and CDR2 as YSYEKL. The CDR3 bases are TGCGCCAGCAGCCAAGTACTAGCGGCAGATACGCAGTATTTT. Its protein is CASSQVLAADTQYF.

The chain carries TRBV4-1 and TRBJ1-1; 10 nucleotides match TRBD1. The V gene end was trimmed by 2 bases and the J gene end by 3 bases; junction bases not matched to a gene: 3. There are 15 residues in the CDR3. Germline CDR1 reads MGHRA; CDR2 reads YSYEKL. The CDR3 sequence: CASSQTGTGDTEAFF. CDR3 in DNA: TGCGCCAGCAGCCAAACCGGGACAGGGGACACTGAAGCTTTCTTT.

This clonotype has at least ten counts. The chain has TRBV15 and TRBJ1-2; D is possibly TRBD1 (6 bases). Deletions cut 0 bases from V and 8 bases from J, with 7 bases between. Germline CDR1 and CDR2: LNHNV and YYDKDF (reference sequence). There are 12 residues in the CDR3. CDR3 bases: TGTGCCACCAGCAGAGATACAGGGGGCTACACCTTC. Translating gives CATSRDTGGYTF. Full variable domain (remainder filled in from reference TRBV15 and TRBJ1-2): DAMVIQNPRYQVTQFGKPVTLSCSQTLNHNVMYWYQQKSSQAPKLLFHYYDKDFNNEADTPDNFQSRRPNTSFCFLDIRSPGLGDTAMYLCATSRDTGGYTFGSGTRLTVV.

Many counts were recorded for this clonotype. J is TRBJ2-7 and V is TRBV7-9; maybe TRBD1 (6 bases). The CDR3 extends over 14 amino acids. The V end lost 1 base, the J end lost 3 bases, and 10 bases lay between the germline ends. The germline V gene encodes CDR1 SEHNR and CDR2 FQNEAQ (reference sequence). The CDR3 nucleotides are TGTGCCAGCAGCTTAGTGGGGGCCCACTACGAGCAGTACTTC. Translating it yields CASSLVGAHYEQYF.

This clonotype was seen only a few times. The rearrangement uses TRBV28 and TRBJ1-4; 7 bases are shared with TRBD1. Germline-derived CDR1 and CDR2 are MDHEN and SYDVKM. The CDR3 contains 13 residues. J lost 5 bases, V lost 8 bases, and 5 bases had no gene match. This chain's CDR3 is CASLDRENEKLFF. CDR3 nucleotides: TGTGCCAGCCTAGACAGGGAGAATGAAAAACTGTTTTTT.

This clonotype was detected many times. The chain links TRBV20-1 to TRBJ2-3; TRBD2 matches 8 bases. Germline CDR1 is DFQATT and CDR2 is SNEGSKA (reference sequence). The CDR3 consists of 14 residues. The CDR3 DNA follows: TGCAGCTTTAGCGGGACCGGGGGCCCAGATACGCAGTATTTT. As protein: CSFSGTGGPDTQYF.

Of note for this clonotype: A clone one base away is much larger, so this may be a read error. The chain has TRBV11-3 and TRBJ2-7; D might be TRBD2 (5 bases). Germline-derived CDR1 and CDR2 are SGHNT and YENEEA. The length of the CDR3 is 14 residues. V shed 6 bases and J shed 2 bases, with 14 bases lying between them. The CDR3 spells CASSGSGFPYEQYF. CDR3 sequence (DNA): TGTGCCAGCAGTGGCAGCGGATTCCCCTACGAGCAGTACTTC. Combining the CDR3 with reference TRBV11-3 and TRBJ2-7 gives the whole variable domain EAGVVQSPRYKIIEKKQPVAFWCNPISGHNTLYWYLQNLGQGPELLIRYENEEAVDDSQLPKDRFSAERLKGVDSTLKIQPAELGDSAVYLCASSGSGFPYEQYFGPGTRLTVT.

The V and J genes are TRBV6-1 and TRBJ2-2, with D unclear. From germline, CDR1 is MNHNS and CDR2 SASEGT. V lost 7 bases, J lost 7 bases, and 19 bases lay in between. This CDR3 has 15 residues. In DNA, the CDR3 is TGTGCCAGCATGATGGGGAACTCCGGGCGCGGGGAGCTGTTTTTT. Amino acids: CASMMGNSGRGELFF.

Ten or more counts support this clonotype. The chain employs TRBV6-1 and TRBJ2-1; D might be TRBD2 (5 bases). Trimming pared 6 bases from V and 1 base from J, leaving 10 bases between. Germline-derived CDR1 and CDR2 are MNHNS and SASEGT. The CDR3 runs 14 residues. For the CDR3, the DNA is TGTGCCAGCAGGGCCGGGGATTCCTACAATGAGCAGTTCTTC. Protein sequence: CASRAGDSYNEQFF.

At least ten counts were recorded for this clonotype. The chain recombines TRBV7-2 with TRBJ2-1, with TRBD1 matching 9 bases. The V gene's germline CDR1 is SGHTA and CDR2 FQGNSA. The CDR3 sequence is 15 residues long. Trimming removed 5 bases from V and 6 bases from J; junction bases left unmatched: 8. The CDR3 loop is CASSRSGTGLNEQFF. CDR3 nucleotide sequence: TGTGCCAGCAGCCGTTCCGGGACAGGGCTCAATGAGCAGTTCTTC.

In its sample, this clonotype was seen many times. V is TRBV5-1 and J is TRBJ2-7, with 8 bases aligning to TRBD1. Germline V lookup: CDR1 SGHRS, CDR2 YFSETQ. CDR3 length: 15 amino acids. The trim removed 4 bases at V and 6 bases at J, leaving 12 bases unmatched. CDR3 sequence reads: CASSADPQGATEQYF. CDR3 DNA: TGCGCCAGCAGCGCCGACCCTCAGGGGGCTACCGAGCAGTACTTC.

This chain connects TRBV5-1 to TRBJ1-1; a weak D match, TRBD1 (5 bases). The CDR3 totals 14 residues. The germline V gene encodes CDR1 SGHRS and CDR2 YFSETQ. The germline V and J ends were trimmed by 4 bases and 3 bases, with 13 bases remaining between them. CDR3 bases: TGCGCCAGCAGCCTTAGGGGACGGTACACTGAAGCTTTCTTT. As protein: CASSLRGRYTEAFF.

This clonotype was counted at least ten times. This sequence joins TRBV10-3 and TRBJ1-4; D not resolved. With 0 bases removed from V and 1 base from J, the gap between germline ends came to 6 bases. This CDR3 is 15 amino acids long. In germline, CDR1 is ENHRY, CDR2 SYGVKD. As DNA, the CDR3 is TGTGCCATCAGTGAGTCGATGGGAACTAATGAAAAACTGTTTTTT. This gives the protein CAISESMGTNEKLFF.